The present TCR beta chain was sequenced within a study of blood T cells in healthy people across ages. CDR3 length: 15 residues. CDR1 SGHTA and CDR2 FQGNSA come from the germline V gene. V shed 8 bases, J shed 2 bases, and the junction held 9 bases outside the gene matches. This clonotype was found a few times. Using a J-beta primer mix together with a sample-barcoded 5' primer, a second PCR was run for about 6 to 12 cycles. Each of the cDNA molecules was tagged by a template-switch adaptor with 12 random nucleotides. A single record per CDR3 protein comes from TCRdb applying MiXCR to the 5' RACE reads. The data contain about 800,000 distinct CDR3 sequences, over 45% of them seen just once; the ten biggest clones take up over 20%.

Sequenced material: blood. V is TRBV7-2 and J is TRBJ2-3; 8 positions agree with TRBD2. The TCR comes from a man between 25 and 39 years old in good health. The chain's CDR3 is CASAGGPYSTDTQYF. Written as DNA, the CDR3 is TGTGCCAGCGCGGGGGGACCCTACTCCACAGATACGCAGTATTTT.